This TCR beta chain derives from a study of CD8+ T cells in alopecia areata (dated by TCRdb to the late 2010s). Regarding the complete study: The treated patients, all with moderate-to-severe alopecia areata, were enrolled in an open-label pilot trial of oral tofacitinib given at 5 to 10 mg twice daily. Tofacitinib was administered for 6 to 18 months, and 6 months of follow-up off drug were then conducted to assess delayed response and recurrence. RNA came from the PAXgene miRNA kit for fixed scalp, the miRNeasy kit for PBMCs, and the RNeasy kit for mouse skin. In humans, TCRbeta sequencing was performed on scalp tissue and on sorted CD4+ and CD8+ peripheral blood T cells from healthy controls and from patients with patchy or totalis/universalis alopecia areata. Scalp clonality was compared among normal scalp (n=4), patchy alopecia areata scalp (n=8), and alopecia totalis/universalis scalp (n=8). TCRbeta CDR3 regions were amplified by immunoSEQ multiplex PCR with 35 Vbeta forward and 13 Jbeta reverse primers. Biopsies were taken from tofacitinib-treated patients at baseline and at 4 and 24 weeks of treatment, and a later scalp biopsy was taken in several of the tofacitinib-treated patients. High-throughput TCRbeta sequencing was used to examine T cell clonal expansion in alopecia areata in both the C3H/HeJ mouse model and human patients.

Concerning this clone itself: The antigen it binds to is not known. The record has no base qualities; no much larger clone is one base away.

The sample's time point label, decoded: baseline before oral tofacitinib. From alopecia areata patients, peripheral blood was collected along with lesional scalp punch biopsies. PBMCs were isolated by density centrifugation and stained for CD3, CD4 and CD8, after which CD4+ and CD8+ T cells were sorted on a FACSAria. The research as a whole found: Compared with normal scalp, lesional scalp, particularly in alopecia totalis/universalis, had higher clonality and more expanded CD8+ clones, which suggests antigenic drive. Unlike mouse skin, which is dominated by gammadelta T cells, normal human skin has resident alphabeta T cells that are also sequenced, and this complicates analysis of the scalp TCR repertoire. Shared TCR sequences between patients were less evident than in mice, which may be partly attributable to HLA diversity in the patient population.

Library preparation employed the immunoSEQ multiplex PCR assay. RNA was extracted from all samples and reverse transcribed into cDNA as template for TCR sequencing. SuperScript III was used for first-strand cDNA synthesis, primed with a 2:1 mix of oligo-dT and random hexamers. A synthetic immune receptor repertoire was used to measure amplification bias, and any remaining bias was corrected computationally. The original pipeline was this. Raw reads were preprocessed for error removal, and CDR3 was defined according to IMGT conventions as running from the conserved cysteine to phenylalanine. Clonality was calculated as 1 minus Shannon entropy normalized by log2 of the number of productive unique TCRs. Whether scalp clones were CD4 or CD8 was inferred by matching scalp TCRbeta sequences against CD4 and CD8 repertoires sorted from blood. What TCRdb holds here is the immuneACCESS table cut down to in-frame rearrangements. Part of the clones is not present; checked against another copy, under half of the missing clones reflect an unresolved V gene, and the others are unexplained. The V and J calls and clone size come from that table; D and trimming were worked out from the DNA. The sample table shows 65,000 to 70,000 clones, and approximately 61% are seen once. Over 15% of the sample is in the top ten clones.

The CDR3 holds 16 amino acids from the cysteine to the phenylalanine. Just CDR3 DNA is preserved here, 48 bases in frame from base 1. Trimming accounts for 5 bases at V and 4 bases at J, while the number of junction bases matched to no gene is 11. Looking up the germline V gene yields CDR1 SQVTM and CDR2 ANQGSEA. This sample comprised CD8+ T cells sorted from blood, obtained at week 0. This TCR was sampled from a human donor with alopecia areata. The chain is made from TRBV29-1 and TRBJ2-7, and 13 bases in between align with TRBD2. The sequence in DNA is TGCAGCGTTCTGGGGTCTGGACTAGCGGGAGATTACGAGCAGTACTTC. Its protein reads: CSVLGSGLAGDYEQYF.